This T cell receptor (beta chain) appears in the sequencing data of a study of T cell responses to AZD1222 COVID-19 vaccine. V lost 3 bases, J lost 6 bases, and 12 bases lay in between. Germline CDR1 SGHNT, CDR2 YYREEE (reference sequence). The CDR3 is made up of 14 amino acids. Using immunoSEQ multiplex PCR, the repertoire was profiled, and TCRdb retains in-frame clones only, with some absent. This table has about 160,000 clones, 85% to 95% appearing once. This sample comprised peripheral blood, obtained on day 0 of AZD1222 vaccination. The chain couples TRBV5-4 to TRBJ2-2; possible D gene TRBD1, 8 bases. The clonotype was recovered from an adult in good health. DNA of the CDR3: TGTGCCAGCAGCTGGACAGGGAGGGCCGGGGAGCTGTTTTTT. Amino acids: CASSWTGRAGELFF.